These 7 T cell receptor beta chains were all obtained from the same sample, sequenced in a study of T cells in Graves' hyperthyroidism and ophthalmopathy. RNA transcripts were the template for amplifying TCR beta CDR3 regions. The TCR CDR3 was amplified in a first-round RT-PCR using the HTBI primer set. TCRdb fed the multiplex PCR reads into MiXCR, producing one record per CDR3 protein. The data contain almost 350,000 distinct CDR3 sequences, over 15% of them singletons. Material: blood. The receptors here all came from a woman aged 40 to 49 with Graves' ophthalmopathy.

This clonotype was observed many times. The CDR3 sequence is CASSRGTGDQPQHF. The CDR3 nucleotides read TGTGCCAGCAGCAGGGGGACAGGGGACCAGCCCCAGCATTTT. This chain uses TRBV11-2 with TRBJ1-5; 10 bases map to TRBD1. The germline V gene has CDR1 SGHAT and CDR2 FQNNGV. CDR3 size: 14 residues. Trimming cost V 5 bases and J 7 bases; bases outside gene matches: 5.

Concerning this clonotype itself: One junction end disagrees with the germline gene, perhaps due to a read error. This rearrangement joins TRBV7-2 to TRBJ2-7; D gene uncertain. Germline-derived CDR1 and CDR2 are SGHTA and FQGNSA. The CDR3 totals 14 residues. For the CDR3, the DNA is TGTGCCAGCAGCTTAGTATCCCCGACCTACGAGCTGTACTTC. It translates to CASSLVSPTYELYF.

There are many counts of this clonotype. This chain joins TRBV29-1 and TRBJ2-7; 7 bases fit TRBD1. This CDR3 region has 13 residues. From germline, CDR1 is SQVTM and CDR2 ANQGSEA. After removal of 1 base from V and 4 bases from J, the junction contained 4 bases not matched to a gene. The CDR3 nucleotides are TGCAGCGTTGAAGGGACAGGAAAGTACGAGCAGTACTTC. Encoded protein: CSVEGTGKYEQYF.

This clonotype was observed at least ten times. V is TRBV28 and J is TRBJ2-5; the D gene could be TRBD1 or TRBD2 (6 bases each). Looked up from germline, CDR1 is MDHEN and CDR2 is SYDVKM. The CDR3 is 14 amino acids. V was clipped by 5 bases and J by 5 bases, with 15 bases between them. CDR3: CASSPWGAGETQYF. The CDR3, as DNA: TGTGCCAGCAGTCCTTGGGGGGCGGGGGAGACCCAGTACTTC.

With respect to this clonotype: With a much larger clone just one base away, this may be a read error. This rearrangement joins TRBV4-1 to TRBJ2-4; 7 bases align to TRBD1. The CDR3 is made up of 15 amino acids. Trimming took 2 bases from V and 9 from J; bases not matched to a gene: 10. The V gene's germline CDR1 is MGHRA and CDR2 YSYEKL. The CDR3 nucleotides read TGCGCCAGCAGCCAAACTCCGGGACAGCGGTTCATTCAGTACTTC. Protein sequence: CASSQTPGQRFIQYF.

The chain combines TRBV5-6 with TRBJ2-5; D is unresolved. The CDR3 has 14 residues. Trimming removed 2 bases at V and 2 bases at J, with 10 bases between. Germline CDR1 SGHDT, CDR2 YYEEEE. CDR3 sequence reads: CASSFKGGQETQYF. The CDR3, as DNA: TGTGCCAGCAGCTTTAAAGGTGGGCAAGAGACCCAGTACTTC.

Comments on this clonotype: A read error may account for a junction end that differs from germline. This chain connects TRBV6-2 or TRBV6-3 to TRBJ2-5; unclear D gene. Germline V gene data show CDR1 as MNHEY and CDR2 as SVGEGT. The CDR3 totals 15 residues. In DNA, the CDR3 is TGTGCCAGCAGTTACCACTGGACGGAACAAGAGACCCGGTACTTC. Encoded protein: CASSYHWTEQETRYF.